This T cell receptor beta chain derives from a study of T-cell memory formation after mild COVID-19. Broader study findings: The main location of contracting CD4+ clones was CM and EM, and that of contracting CD8+ clones was EMRA.

This clonotype was picked up many times. Its target is not known. The CDR3 sequence is 14 residues long. Germline-derived CDR1 and CDR2 are SGDLS and YYNGEE. V was cut by 0 bases and J by 8 bases, with 11 bases left in between. One entry per CDR3 protein results from TCRdb running MiXCR on the 5' RACE reads. The sample has 250,000 to 300,000 distinct CDR3 sequences, about 17% seen once. Sequencing was performed on PBMCs or a T cell subset sorted from them (not recorded which). The origin of this receptor is a man between 18 and 35 years old who had mild COVID-19 (a few samples of this study predate the infection). Cell type and time point are not known. The V and J genes are TRBV9 and TRBJ1-4; TRBD1 is a possible D gene (6 bases). CDR3 sequence reads: CASSVGRGGEKLFF. CDR3 nucleotides: TGTGCCAGCAGCGTAGGCAGGGGCGGGGAAAAACTGTTTTTT.